The 14 T cell receptor beta chains presented below share a single source sample, sequenced in a study of post-analysis software for immune sequencing data. Findings and limits, study-wide: Patients had higher frequencies than controls of five or six TRBV segments, including TRBV5-6, TRBV5-1 and TRBV20-1.

These receptors have no identified antigens. Libraries were made from TCR beta cDNA, and they carried unique molecular identifiers. In TCRdb, the PCR reads were re-called with MiXCR into one record per CDR3 protein. The profile covers hundreds of thousands of distinct CDR3 sequences, with roughly 27% appearing a single time and 0.56% taken by the ten largest. The sequencing input was blood. The source of these receptors is a girl aged 5-17 years with multiple sclerosis.

The chain employs TRBV20-1 and TRBJ2-4; 11 bases map to TRBD2. Looked up from germline, CDR1 is DFQATT and CDR2 is SNEGSKA (reference sequence). The CDR3 runs 14 residues. With 5 bases clipped from V and 7 bases from J, the junction kept 7 bases outside the gene matches. This CDR3 is CSAYAIAGGNIQYF. As DNA, the CDR3 is TGCAGTGCTTACGCTATAGCGGGAGGGAACATTCAGTACTTC.

V and J are TRBV29-1 and TRBJ1-4, with TRBD1 matching 8 bases. Germline CDR1 is SQVTM and CDR2 is ANQGSEA. CDR3 size: 15 residues. The J segment lost 5 bases and the V segment lost 3 bases, leaving 8 bases of the junction unmatched. This CDR3 reads CSVDDTGTGNEKLFF. Written as DNA, the CDR3 is TGCAGCGTTGACGACACCGGGACAGGAAATGAAAAACTGTTTTTT.

A note on this clonotype: Compared with germline, one end of the junction differs, possibly owing to a read error. J is TRBJ2-2 and V is TRBV6-6; 7 bases map to TRBD1. This CDR3 has 13 residues. Germline CDR1 is MNHNY and CDR2 is SVGAGI (reference sequence). The CDR3 DNA follows: TGTGCCGGAACAGGGGTGAACACCGGGGAGCGGTTTTTT. Encoded protein: CAGTGVNTGERFF.

The rearrangement links TRBV5-6 to TRBJ1-2, with 8 bases identical to TRBD1. Trimming took 10 bases from V and 2 from J; bases not matched to a gene: 13. Germline V gene sequence: CDR1 SGHDT, CDR2 YYEEEE. CDR3 length equals 15 residues. CDR3 coding DNA: TGTGCCGGCATTCAAACGGACAGGGAAAACTATGGCTACACCTTC. Its translation: CAGIQTDRENYGYTF.

The rearrangement joins TRBV4-1 to TRBJ2-1, with 8 bases fitting TRBD2. The CDR3 runs to 16 residues. V shed 1 base, J shed 6 bases, and the junction held 8 bases outside the gene matches. CDR1 and CDR2 from the germline V gene are MGHRA and YSYEKL. CDR3 in amino acids: CASSQVTGGTRNEQFF. CDR3 DNA sequence: TGCGCCAGCAGCCAAGTCACGGGGGGGACTCGCAATGAGCAGTTCTTC.

This clonotype was detected a few times. The V call is TRBV12-3 or TRBV12-4, the J call TRBJ1-1; D possibly corresponds to TRBD1 (5 bases). The CDR3 runs 14 residues. Trimming took off 4 bases at V and 9 bases at J, with 18 bases between the two ends. The CDR3 DNA is TGTGCCAGCAGTTCCTCCGGGACCGGGCCAAAAGCTTTCTTT. Translating gives CASSSSGTGPKAFF.

The CDR3 DNA reads TGTGCCAGCAGTTACCGGACGGAAGGCACTGAAGCTTTCTTT. It is translated as CASSYRTEGTEAFF. The chain couples TRBV12-3 or TRBV12-4 to TRBJ1-1; D uncertain. The CDR3 contains 14 residues. Trimming pared 4 bases from V and 4 bases from J, leaving 13 bases between.

The chain is built from TRBV20-1 and TRBJ1-5; 10 bases agree with TRBD1. Trimming removed 2 bases from V and 0 bases from J; junction bases left unmatched: 4. This CDR3 comprises 16 residues. CDR1 is DFQATT and CDR2 is SNEGSKA in the germline V gene (reference sequence). This CDR3 reads CSARHRDRGSNQPQHF. CDR3 coding DNA: TGCAGTGCTAGACACCGGGACAGGGGTAGCAATCAGCCCCAGCATTTT.

This clonotype was found a few times. The rearrangement links TRBV29-1 to TRBJ1-2; 8 bases map to TRBD1. The CDR3 sequence is 14 residues long. V shed 8 bases and J 7 bases; nucleotides not matched to a gene: 15. Germline V CDR1 and CDR2: SQVTM, ANQGSEA. CDR3 region: CSMRADRVVGGYTF. For the CDR3, the DNA is TGCAGCATGAGAGCGGACAGGGTTGTGGGTGGCTACACCTTC.

This clonotype was recorded a few times. Here the CDR3 reads CASSYFQGSTDTQYF. The CDR3 DNA reads as TGTGCCAGCAGTTACTTTCAGGGTAGCACAGATACGCAGTATTTT. The rearrangement uses TRBV6-6 and TRBJ2-3; D possibly corresponds to TRBD1 (5 bases). Germline CDR1 reads MNHNY; CDR2 reads SVGAGI (reference sequence). V lost 1 base to trimming and J lost 0 bases, with 8 bases between them. The CDR3 spans 15 residues.

As for this clonotype: A much larger clone differs by one base, so this may be a read error. The CDR3 sequence is CASGLAGEPGNEQFF. The CDR3 bases are TGTGCTAGTGGTCTAGCGGGAGAGCCTGGTAATGAGCAGTTCTTC. The chain links TRBV12-5 to TRBJ2-1, with 10 positions matching TRBD2. The CDR3 spans 15 residues. With 5 bases clipped from V and 7 bases from J, the junction kept 8 bases outside the gene matches. CDR1 and CDR2 (germline): LGHNT, FRNRAP.

This clonotype has just a few counts. This rearrangement joins TRBV5-1 to TRBJ2-1, with 11 bases fitting TRBD2. The CDR3 contains 15 residues. Germline V lookup: CDR1 SGHRS, CDR2 YFSETQ. J was trimmed by 4 bases and V by 3 bases; bases with no gene match: 3. The CDR3 protein is CASSWASGGYNEQFF. The CDR3 DNA sequence: TGCGCCAGCAGCTGGGCTAGCGGGGGGTACAATGAGCAGTTCTTC.

The rearrangement uses TRBV12-3 or TRBV12-4 and TRBJ1-5; 7 nucleotides agree with TRBD1. The ends lost 5 bases at V and 1 base at J; junction bases unmatched: 5. The CDR3 contains 15 residues. The DNA for the CDR3 is TGTGCCAGCAGTGAGGGGGCGCGGAGCAATCAGCCCCAGCATTTT. Translating gives CASSEGARSNQPQHF.

This clonotype was detected a few times. This chain links TRBV27 with TRBJ1-1, with D perhaps TRBD1 (5 bases). V lost 3 bases and J 7 bases, leaving 12 bases between the germline ends. From germline, CDR1 is MNHEY and CDR2 SMNVEV (reference sequence). There are 13 residues in the CDR3. The CDR3 spells CASSLGRADEAFF. The CDR3 DNA reads TGTGCCAGCAGTTTGGGCAGGGCTGATGAAGCTTTCTTT.